The 29 T cell receptor beta chains listed next were all sequenced from one sample in a study of cytomegalovirus exposure and HLA in healthy donors. 13 Jbeta primers and 60 Vbeta primers were used for the PCR. Assay used: immunoSEQ multiplex PCR; TCRdb lists only in-frame clones, some missing. Of around 140,000 clones detected, roughly 79% appear once; the ten largest clones hold approximately 1.1%. Material: PBMCs. The receptor source for this set is a male donor in good health and CMV-seronegative.

The chain joins TRBV19 to TRBJ1-1, with D possibly TRBD1 on 5 matching bases. This CDR3 is built from 13 residues. Germline V CDR1 and CDR2: LNHDA, SQIVND (reference sequence). V shed 6 bases and J shed 4 bases, with 12 bases lying between them. The CDR3 is CASRGTPSTEAFF. DNA for the CDR3: TGTGCCAGTAGAGGGACTCCCAGCACTGAAGCTTTCTTT.

The chain is built from TRBV19 and TRBJ2-5, with TRBD1 identical over 7 bases. Trimming removed 4 bases from V and 4 bases from J; junction bases left unmatched: 3. This CDR3 is 13 amino acids long. CDR1 and CDR2 (germline): LNHDA, SQIVND (reference sequence). CDR3 amino acids: CASSRAGGETQYF. The CDR3 nucleotides read TGTGCCAGTAGTAGAGCAGGGGGAGAGACCCAGTACTTC. The whole variable domain, filled in from reference TRBV19 and TRBJ2-5, reads DGGITQSPKYLFRKEGQNVTLSCEQNLNHDAMYWYRQDPGQGLRLIYYSQIVNDFQKGDIAEGYSVSREKKESFPLTVTSAQKNPTAFYLCASSRAGGETQYFGPGTRLLVL.

The V call is TRBV18, the J call TRBJ2-5, with 13 bases aligning to TRBD2. The CDR3 totals 16 residues. Germline V gene data show CDR1 as KGHSH and CDR2 as LQKENI. J gave up 3 bases and V 1 base, and 2 bases lay outside the gene matches. DNA of the CDR3: TGTGCCAGCTCACCACGAACTAGCGGGGGGGAAGAGACCCAGTACTTC. It specifies CASSPRTSGGEETQYF.

This chain joins TRBV5-1 and TRBJ1-1; a weak D match, TRBD1 (6 bases). This CDR3 has 12 residues. Germline V lookup: CDR1 SGHRS, CDR2 YFSETQ. Trimming stripped 4 bases from V and 9 bases from J, with 13 bases between. DNA of the CDR3: TGCGCCAGCAGCCTCGGACAGTTGCAAGCTTTCTTT. It encodes CASSLGQLQAFF.

J is TRBJ1-4 and V is TRBV29-1; D possibly corresponds to TRBD1 (6 bases). Trimming shortened V by 7 bases and J by 7 bases, and 13 bases separated the two germline ends. The germline V gene has CDR1 SQVTM and CDR2 ANQGSEA. The CDR3 contains 12 residues. The CDR3 loop is CSAQGMSEKLFF. CDR3 sequence (DNA): TGCAGCGCTCAGGGGATGAGTGAAAAACTGTTTTTT.

This sequence joins TRBV18 and TRBJ1-5; 9 bases are a match to TRBD1. Trimming at V came to 4 bases and at J to 2 bases, leaving 3 bases not matched to a gene. The V gene's germline CDR1 is KGHSH and CDR2 LQKENI. The CDR3 runs 15 residues. The CDR3 DNA reads TGTGCCAGCTCACTGACAGGGGGTGGCAATCAGCCCCAGCATTTT. Its translation is CASSLTGGGNQPQHF.

V and J are TRBV11-3 and TRBJ1-2, with D unresolved. The CDR3 loop spans 12 amino acids. The V and J ends lost 3 bases and 3 bases respectively, with 5 bases between them. Germline values: CDR1 SGHNT, CDR2 YENEEA. The CDR3 coding sequence is TGTGCCAGCAGCTTGGGAGACTATGGCTACACCTTC. It codes for CASSLGDYGYTF.

This sequence joins TRBV10-3 and TRBJ1-5, with D perhaps TRBD1 (5 bases). This CDR3 spans 13 amino acids. Trimming removed 7 bases from V and 9 bases from J, with 16 bases in between. Germline V gene data show CDR1 as ENHRY and CDR2 as SYGVKD. CDR3 sequence reads: CAITTWGVWPQHF. The CDR3 DNA follows: TGTGCCATCACAACCTGGGGGGTTTGGCCCCAGCATTTT.

This clone was counted a single time. V usage is TRBV29-1 and J usage is TRBJ1-2; 7 positions match TRBD1. The germline gives CDR1 SQVTM, CDR2 ANQGSEA. This CDR3 spans 16 amino acids. V lost 6 bases and J lost 3; bases outside the gene matches: 16. The CDR3 here is CSVYRDRSLGDYGYTF. CDR3 coding DNA: TGCAGCGTATATCGGGACAGATCCCTGGGGGACTATGGCTACACCTTC.

The J gene is TRBJ2-5, the V gene TRBV5-1; 7 bases fit TRBD1. CDR3 size: 14 residues. J lost 1 base, V lost 3 bases, and 3 bases had no gene match. Germline CDR1 and CDR2: SGHRS and YFSETQ. CDR3 in amino acids: CASSWGTVQETQYF. The CDR3 bases are TGCGCCAGCAGCTGGGGGACAGTCCAAGAGACCCAGTACTTC. Full variable domain (remainder filled in from reference TRBV5-1 and TRBJ2-5): KAGVTQTPRYLIKTRGQQVTLSCSPISGHRSVSWYQQTPGQGLQFLFEYFSETQRNKGNFPGRFSGRQFSNSRSEMNVSTLELGDSALYLCASSWGTVQETQYFGPGTRLLVL.

The J gene is TRBJ2-7, the V gene TRBV13; D call uncertain. CDR1 and CDR2 from the germline V gene are PRHDT and FYEKMQ (reference sequence). V lost 5 bases and J 2 bases, leaving 16 bases between the germline ends. This CDR3 spans 15 amino acids. CDR3 in amino acids: CASSAESSSPYEQYF. The CDR3 region has the DNA TGTGCCAGCAGCGCCGAATCGAGTTCCCCCTACGAGCAGTACTTC. Variable domain in full (rest from reference TRBV13 and TRBJ2-7): AAGVIQSPRHLIKEKRETATLKCYPIPRHDTVYWYQQGPGQDPQFLISFYEKMQSDKGSIPDRFSAQQFSDYHSELNMSSLELGDSALYFCASSAESSSPYEQYFGPGTRLTVT.

The rearrangement uses TRBV2 and TRBJ2-1, with D unclear. CDR3 length equals 15 residues. The germline CDR1 and CDR2 sequences are SNHLY and FYNNEI. Trimming took 6 bases from V and 0 from J, leaving 12 bases between them. Here the CDR3 DNA reads TGTGCCAGCAGGCCTGGAGCGAGCTCCTACAATGAGCAGTTCTTC. Residues: CASRPGASSYNEQFF.

The V gene is TRBV10-3, the J gene TRBJ2-2; 8 nucleotides line up with TRBD1. This CDR3 comprises 16 residues. Germline V CDR1 and CDR2: ENHRY, SYGVKD. Trimming took 6 bases from V and 4 from J; bases not matched to a gene: 10. The CDR3 nucleotides are TGTGCCATCAGCGGGTCAACAGGGGGGAGCACCGGGGAGCTGTTTTTT. Its protein is CAISGSTGGSTGELFF.

The chain is built from TRBV21-1 and TRBJ2-2; no check of the table's D call, TRBD2, against the DNA was made. TRBV21-1 is shown as a pseudogene. The CDR3 totals 17 residues. In nucleotides, the CDR3 is TGTGCCAGCAGCAAAGCTAGATATTTCCAGAACACCGGGGAGCTGTTTTTT. As protein: CASSKARYFQNTGELFF.

The chain links TRBV4-3 to TRBJ2-7; a weak D match, TRBD2 (6 bases). CDR3 length equals 14 residues. Trimming took 4 bases from V and 5 from J, leaving 15 bases between them. CDR1 LGHNA and CDR2 YSLEER come from the germline V gene. The CDR3 DNA reads TGCGCCAGCAGCCCCGGCGGGGTTGCCGACGAGCAGTACTTC. Its protein product is CASSPGGVADEQYF.

The genes are TRBV27 and TRBJ1-4; D remains ambiguous. CDR3 size: 15 residues. Germline CDR1 and CDR2: MNHEY and SMNVEV (reference sequence). V was pared by 6 bases and J by 3 bases, with 14 bases between. CDR3 amino acids: CASSPVRGANEKLFF. The CDR3 coding sequence is TGTGCCAGCAGCCCGGTTCGGGGAGCTAATGAAAAACTGTTTTTT.

The chain recombines TRBV5-4 with TRBJ1-6; 7 nucleotides line up with TRBD1. The CDR3 length is 14 residues. Germline lookup yields CDR1 SGHNT and CDR2 YYREEE (reference sequence). The V segment lost 4 bases and the J segment 11 bases; nucleotides outside the gene matches: 9. The CDR3 region has the DNA TGTGCCAGCAGCCCAGGGACAGAAGGGACACCCCTCCACTTT. Translating gives CASSPGTEGTPLHF.

This chain links TRBV18 with TRBJ1-1; 7 nucleotides line up with TRBD1. Trimming took 3 bases from V and 3 from J; bases not matched to a gene: 7. The CDR3 sequence is 15 residues long. The V gene's germline CDR1 is KGHSH and CDR2 LQKENI. The CDR3 DNA reads as TGTGCCAGCTCACCTGGGGACAGCCCCTACACTGAAGCTTTCTTT. This gives the protein CASSPGDSPYTEAFF.

This clone was counted between two and nine times. The chain employs TRBV2 and TRBJ1-2, with no clear D. From germline, CDR1 is SNHLY and CDR2 FYNNEI. The CDR3 spans 13 residues. Trimming pared 6 bases from V and 2 bases from J, leaving 10 bases between. Here the CDR3 DNA reads TGTGCCAGCAGATCCGAGGGAAACTATGGCTACACCTTC. This sequence encodes CASRSEGNYGYTF.

The V call is TRBV2, the J call TRBJ1-2; tentative D call: TRBD1 (6 bases). This CDR3 is built from 15 residues. The V end was cut by 5 bases, the J end by 2 bases, with 15 bases between. Germline V gives CDR1 SNHLY, CDR2 FYNNEI. The CDR3: CASSPPQGTNYGYTF. DNA for the CDR3: TGTGCCAGCAGTCCACCTCAGGGGACCAACTATGGCTACACCTTC.

CDR3 residues: CAWSVMAAQYF. As DNA, the CDR3 is TGTGCCTGGAGTGTAATGGCTGCGCAGTATTTT. The V gene is TRBV30, the J gene TRBJ2-3, with no clear D. V lost 0 bases to trimming and J lost 10 bases, with 8 bases between them. The CDR3 runs to 11 residues. Germline V gives CDR1 GTSNPN, CDR2 SVGIG (reference sequence).

This clone has only one observation. At one end, the junction sequence differs from germline, possibly due to a read error. This rearrangement joins TRBV7-7 to TRBJ2-5, with D possibly being TRBD1 (5 bases). The CDR3 length is 13 residues. The germline CDR1 and CDR2 sequences are SSHAT and FNYEAQ (reference sequence). The CDR3 bases are TGTGCTAGCAGCGCCAGTAAGGAAGGGGCCCAGTACTTC. It specifies CASSASKEGAQYF.

The V gene is TRBV23-1, the J gene TRBJ2-7; D may be TRBD1 (5 bases). Being an ORF, TRBV23-1 has a function that is uncertain. V gave up 8 bases and J gave up 4 bases, with 18 bases separating them. There are 14 residues in the CDR3. CDR3 in amino acids: CASVTSPRVYEQYF. The CDR3 nucleotides read TGCGCCAGCGTAACCTCCCCCAGGGTGTACGAGCAGTACTTC.

This chain connects TRBV6-6 to TRBJ2-3; 10 bases line up with TRBD1. The CDR3 consists of 16 residues. V gave up 7 bases and J gave up 6 bases; unmatched junction bases: 13. Germline values: CDR1 MNHNY, CDR2 SVGAGI (reference sequence). The CDR3, as DNA: TGTGCCAGCACCGAACAAGCCGGGACAGGGGCGGATACGCAGTATTTT. Translated: CASTEQAGTGADTQYF.

V and J are TRBV2 and TRBJ2-3; TRBD1 might be the D (5 bases). The CDR3 covers 17 residues. Germline V gene data show CDR1 as SNHLY and CDR2 as FYNNEI. V lost 6 bases, J lost 4 bases, and 23 bases lay in between. In nucleotides, the CDR3 is TGTGCCAGCAGGCTCAGGGTTTCCCCTGGCTACTCAGATACGCAGTATTTT. This translates into CASRLRVSPGYSDTQYF.

This clone was observed once. This chain joins TRBV7-2 and TRBJ1-2; D gene unclear. The ends were cut back, 8 bases at V and 0 bases at J, with 4 bases in the middle. Germline V gene lookup returns CDR1 SGHTA and CDR2 FQGNSA. The CDR3 consists of 11 residues. CDR3 nucleotides: TGTGCCAGCGAGTCTAACTATGGCTACACCTTC. Protein product: CASESNYGYTF.

The rearrangement uses TRBV29-1 and TRBJ2-3; 11 bases align to TRBD2. The CDR3 has 15 residues. Germline CDR1 and CDR2: SQVTM and ANQGSEA. J gave up 3 bases and V 7 bases, and 9 bases lay outside the gene matches. DNA of the CDR3: TGCAGCGCGACGTTAGCGGGGGGGCCGACAGATACGCAGTATTTT. Protein: CSATLAGGPTDTQYF.

V gene TRBV4-3 combines with J gene TRBJ2-1; D might be TRBD1 (5 bases). V was cut by 1 base and J by 8 bases, with 12 bases left in between. CDR1 is LGHNA and CDR2 is YSLEER in the germline V gene. This CDR3 region has 14 residues. CDR3: CASSQAASRDEQFF. CDR3 in DNA: TGCGCCAGCAGCCAAGCTGCCTCCAGGGATGAGCAGTTCTTC.

V and J are TRBV7-8 and TRBJ1-5; D possibly corresponds to TRBD1 (5 bases). The CDR3 has 14 amino acids. Deletions cut 5 bases from V and 1 base from J, with 9 bases between. Germline V gene sequence: CDR1 SGHVS, CDR2 FQNEAQ. The CDR3 reads CASSLRGSNQPQHF. In DNA, the CDR3 is TGTGCCAGCAGCCTCCGGGGGAGCAATCAGCCCCAGCATTTT.